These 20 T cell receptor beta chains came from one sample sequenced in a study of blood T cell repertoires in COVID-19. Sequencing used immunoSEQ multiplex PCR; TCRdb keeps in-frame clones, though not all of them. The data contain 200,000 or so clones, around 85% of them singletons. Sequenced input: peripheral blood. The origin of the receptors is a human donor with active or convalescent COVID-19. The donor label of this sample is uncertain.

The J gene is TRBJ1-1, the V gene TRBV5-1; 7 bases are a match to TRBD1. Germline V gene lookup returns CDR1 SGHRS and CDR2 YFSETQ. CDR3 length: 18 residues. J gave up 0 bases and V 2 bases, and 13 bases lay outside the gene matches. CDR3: CASSFADGTANLNTEAFF. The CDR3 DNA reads TGCGCCAGCAGCTTTGCGGACGGGACAGCTAATCTGAACACTGAAGCTTTCTTT.

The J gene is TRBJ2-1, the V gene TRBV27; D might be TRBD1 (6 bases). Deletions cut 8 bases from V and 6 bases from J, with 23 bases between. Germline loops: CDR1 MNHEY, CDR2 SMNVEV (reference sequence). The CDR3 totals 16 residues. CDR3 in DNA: TGTGCCAGCCGATCCGGGATAAACGAAGGGGGCAATGAGCAGTTCTTC. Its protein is CASRSGINEGGNEQFF.

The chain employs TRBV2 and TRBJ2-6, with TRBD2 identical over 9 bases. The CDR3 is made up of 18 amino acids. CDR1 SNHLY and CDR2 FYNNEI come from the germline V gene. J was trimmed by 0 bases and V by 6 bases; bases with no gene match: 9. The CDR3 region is CASSLEGLAHSGANVLTF. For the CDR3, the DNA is TGTGCCAGCAGCCTTGAGGGACTAGCCCACTCTGGGGCCAACGTCCTGACTTTC.

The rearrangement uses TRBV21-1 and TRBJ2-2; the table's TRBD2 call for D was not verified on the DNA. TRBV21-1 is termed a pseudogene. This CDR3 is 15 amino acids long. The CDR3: CASRGREESAGELFF. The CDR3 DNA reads TGTGCCAGCCGGGGGCGGGAGGAGTCGGCCGGGGAGCTGTTTTTT.

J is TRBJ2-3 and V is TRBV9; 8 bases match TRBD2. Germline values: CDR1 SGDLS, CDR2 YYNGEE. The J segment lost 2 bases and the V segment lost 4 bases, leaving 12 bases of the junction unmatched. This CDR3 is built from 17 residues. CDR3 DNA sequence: TGTGCCAGCAGCACTCAAGCGGGGGCCTTTCCCACAGATACGCAGTATTTT. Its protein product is CASSTQAGAFPTDTQYF.

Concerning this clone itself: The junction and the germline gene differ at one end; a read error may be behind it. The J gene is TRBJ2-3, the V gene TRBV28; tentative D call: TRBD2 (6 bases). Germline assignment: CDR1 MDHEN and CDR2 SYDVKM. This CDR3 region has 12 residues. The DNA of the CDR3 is TGCTTTCCCGGCGGGGAGACAGATACGCAGTATTTT. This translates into CFPGGETDTQYF.

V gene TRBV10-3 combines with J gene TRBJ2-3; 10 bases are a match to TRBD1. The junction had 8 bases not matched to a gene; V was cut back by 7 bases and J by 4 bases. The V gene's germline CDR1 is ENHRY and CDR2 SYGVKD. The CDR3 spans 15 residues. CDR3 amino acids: CAITRRGTGADTQYF. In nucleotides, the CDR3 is TGTGCCATCACCCGTCGGGGGACAGGGGCAGATACGCAGTATTTT.

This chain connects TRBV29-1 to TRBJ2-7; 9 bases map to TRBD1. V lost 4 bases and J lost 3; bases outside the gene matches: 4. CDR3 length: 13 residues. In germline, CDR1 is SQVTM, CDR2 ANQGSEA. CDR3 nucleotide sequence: TGCAGCGTTGGACCGGGACAGGGCTACGAGCAGTACTTC. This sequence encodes CSVGPGQGYEQYF.

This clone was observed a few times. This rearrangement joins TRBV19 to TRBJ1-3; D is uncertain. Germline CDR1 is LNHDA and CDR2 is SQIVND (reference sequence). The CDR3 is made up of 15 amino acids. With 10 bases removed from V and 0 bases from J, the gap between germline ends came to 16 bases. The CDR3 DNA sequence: TGTGCCACCACTTATCGCGGGAGCTCTGGAAACACCATATATTTT. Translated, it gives CATTYRGSSGNTIYF.

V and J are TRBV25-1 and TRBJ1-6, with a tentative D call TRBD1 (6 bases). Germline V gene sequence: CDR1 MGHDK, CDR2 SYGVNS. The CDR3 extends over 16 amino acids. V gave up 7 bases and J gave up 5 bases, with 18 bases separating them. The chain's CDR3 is CASTRGGATDNSPLHF. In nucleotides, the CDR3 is TGTGCCAGCACCCGGGGGGGGGCAACCGATAATTCACCCCTCCACTTT.

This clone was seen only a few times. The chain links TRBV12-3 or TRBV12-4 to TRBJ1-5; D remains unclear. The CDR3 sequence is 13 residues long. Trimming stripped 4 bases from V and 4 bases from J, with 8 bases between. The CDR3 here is CASSSPFNQPQHF. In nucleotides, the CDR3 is TGTGCCAGCAGTTCCCCTTTTAATCAGCCCCAGCATTTT.

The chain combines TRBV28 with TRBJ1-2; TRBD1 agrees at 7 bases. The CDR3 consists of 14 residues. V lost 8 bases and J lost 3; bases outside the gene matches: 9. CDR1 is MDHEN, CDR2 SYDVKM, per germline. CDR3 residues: CASQFPGQHYGYTF. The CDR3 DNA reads TGTGCCAGCCAATTCCCGGGACAGCACTATGGCTACACCTTC.

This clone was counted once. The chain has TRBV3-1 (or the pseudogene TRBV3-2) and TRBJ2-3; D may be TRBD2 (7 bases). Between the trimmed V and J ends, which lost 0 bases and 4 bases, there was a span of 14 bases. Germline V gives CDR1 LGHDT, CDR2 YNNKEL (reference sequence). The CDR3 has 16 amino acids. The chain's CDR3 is CASSQDPGEGADTQYF. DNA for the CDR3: TGTGCCAGCAGCCAAGATCCCGGGGAGGGGGCAGATACGCAGTATTTT.

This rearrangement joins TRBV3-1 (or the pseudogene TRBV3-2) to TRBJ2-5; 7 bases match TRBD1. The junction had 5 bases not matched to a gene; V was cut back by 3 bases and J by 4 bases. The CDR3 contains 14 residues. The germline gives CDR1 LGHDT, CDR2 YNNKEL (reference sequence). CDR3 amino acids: CASSQTGRGETQYF. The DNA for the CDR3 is TGTGCCAGCAGCCAGACAGGGAGAGGAGAGACCCAGTACTTC.

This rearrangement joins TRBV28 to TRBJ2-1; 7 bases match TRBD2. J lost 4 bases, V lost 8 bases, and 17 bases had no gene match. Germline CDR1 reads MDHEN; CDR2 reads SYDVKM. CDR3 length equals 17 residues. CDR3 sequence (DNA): TGTGCCAGCTACCCGCCGGGAGGACTTTGGAGGTACAATGAGCAGTTCTTC. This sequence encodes CASYPPGGLWRYNEQFF.

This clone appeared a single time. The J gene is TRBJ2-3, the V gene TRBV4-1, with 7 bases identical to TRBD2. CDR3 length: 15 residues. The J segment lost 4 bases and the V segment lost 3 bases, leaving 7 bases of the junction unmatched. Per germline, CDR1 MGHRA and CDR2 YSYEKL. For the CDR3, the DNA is TGCGCCAGCAGCCAGACGGGGACTAAGGCAGATACGCAGTATTTT. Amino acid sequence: CASSQTGTKADTQYF.

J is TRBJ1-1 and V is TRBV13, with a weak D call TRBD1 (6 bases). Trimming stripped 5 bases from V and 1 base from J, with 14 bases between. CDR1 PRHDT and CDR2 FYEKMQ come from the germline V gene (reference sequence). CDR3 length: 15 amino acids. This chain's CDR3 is CASSTRDTGNTEAFF. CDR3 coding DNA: TGTGCCAGCAGCACCCGGGACACCGGGAACACTGAAGCTTTCTTT.

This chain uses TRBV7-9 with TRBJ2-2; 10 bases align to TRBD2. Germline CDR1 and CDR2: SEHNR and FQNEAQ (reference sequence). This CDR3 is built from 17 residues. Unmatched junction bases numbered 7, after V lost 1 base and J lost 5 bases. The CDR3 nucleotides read TGTGCCAGCAGCTTAGAAAGCGGGAGGGCGTTTACCGGGGAGCTGTTTTTT. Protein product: CASSLESGRAFTGELFF.

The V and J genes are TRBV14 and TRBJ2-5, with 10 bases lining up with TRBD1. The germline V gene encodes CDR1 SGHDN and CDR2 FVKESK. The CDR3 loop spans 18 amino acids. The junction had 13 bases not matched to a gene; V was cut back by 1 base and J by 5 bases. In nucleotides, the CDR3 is TGTGCCAGCAGCCAAGTTGCCTGGGACAGGGGCTTTCGGGAGACCCAGTACTTC. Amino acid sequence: CASSQVAWDRGFRETQYF. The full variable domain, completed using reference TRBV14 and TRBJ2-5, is EAGVTQFPSHSVIEKGQTVTLRCDPISGHDNLYWYRRVMGKEIKFLLHFVKESKQDESGMPNNRFLAERTGGTYSTLKVQPAELEDSGVYFCASSQVAWDRGFRETQYFGPGTRLLVL.

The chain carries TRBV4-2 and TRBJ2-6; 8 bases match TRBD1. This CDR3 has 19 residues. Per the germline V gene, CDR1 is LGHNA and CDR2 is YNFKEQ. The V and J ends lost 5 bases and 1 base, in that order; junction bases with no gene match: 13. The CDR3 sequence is CASSYHQAGGRSGANVLTF. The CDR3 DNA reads TGTGCCAGCAGCTACCATCAGGCAGGGGGCCGTTCTGGGGCCAACGTCCTGACTTTC.